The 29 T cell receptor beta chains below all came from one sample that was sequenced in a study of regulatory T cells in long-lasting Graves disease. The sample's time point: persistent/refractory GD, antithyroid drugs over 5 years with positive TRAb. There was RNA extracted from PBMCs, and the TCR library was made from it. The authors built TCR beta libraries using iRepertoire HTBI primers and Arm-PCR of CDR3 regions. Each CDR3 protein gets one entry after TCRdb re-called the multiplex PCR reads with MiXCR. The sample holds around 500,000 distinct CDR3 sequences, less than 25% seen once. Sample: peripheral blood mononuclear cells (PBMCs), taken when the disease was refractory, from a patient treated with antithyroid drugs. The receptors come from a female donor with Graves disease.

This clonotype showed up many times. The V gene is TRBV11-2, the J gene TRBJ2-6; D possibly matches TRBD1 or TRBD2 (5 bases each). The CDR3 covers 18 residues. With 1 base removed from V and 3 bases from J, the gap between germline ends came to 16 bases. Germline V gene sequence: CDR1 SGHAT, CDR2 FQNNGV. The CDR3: CASSLVSIGGFGANVLTF. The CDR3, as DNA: TGTGCCAGCAGCTTAGTATCCATTGGGGGTTTTGGGGCCAACGTCCTGACTTTC.

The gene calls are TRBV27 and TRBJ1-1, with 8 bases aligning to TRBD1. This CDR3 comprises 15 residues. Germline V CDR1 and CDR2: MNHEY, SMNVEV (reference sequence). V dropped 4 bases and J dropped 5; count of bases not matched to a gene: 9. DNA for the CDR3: TGTGCCAGCAGTTCCCCAGGACAGGGAAGAACTGAAGCTTTCTTT. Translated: CASSSPGQGRTEAFF.

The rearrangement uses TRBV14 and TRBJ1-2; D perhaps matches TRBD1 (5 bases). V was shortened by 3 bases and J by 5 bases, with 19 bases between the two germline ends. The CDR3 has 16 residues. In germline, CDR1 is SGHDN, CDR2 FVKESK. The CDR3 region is CASSHGGQGSYYGYTF. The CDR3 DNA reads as TGTGCCAGCAGCCATGGCGGCCAGGGATCATATTATGGCTACACCTTC. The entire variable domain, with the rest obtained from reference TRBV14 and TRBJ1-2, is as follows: EAGVTQFPSHSVIEKGQTVTLRCDPISGHDNLYWYRRVMGKEIKFLLHFVKESKQDESGMPNNRFLAERTGGTYSTLKVQPAELEDSGVYFCASSHGGQGSYYGYTFGSGTRLTVV.

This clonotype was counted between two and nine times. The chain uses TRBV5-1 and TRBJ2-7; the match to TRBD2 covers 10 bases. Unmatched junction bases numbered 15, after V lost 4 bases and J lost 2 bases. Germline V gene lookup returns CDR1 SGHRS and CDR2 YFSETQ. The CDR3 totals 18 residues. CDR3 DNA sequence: TGCGCCAGCAGCACAGACACGGGCGGGGGGACTAGCGCCTACGAGCAGTACTTC. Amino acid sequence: CASSTDTGGGTSAYEQYF.

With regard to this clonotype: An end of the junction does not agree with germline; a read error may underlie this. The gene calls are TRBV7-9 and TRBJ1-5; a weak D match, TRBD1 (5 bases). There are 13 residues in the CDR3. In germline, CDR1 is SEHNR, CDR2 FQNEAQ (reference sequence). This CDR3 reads CVSSWGDREPQHF. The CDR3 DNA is TGTGTCAGCAGCTGGGGGGACCGGGAGCCCCAGCATTTT.

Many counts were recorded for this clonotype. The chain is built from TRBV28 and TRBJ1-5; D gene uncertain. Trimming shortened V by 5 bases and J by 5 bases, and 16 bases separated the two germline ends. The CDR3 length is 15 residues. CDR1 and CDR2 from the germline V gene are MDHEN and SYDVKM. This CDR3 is CASSHETESYQPQHF. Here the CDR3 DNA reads TGTGCCAGCAGTCACGAGACGGAATCGTATCAGCCCCAGCATTTT. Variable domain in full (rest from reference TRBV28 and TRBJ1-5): DVKVTQSSRYLVKRTGEKVFLECVQDMDHENMFWYRQDPGLGLRLIYFSYDVKMKEKGDIPEGYSVSREKKERFSLILESASTNQTSMYLCASSHETESYQPQHFGDGTRLSIL.

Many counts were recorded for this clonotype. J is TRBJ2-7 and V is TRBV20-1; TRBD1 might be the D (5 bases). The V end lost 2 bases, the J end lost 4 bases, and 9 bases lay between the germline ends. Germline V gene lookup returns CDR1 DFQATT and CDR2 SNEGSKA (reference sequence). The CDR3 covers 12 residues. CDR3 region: CSARQGSYEQYF. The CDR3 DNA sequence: TGCAGTGCTAGACAGGGTAGTTACGAGCAGTACTTC.

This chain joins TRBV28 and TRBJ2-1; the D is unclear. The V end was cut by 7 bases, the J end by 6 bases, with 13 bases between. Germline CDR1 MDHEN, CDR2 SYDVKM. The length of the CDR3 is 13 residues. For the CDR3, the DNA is TGTGCCAGCACCATCTCGCTCGGCAATGAGCAGTTCTTC. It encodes CASTISLGNEQFF.

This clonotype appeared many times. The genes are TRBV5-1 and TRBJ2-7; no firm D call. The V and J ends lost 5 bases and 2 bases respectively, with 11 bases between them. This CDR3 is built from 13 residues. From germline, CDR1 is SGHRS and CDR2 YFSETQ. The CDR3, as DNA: TGCGCCAGCAGGGTGGACGTCACCTACGAGCAGTACTTC. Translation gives CASRVDVTYEQYF.

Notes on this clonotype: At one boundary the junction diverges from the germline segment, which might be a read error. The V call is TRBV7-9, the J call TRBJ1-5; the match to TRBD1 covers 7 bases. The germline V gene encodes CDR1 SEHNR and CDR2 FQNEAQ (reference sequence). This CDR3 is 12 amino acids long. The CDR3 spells CASSSGQTQIYF. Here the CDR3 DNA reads TGTGCCAGCAGCTCGGGACAGACGCAAATTTATTTT.

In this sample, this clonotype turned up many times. The CDR3 nucleotides read TGTGCCAGCAGCTTAGCCACAGCACAAGAGACCCAGTACTTC. It translates to CASSLATAQETQYF. V usage is TRBV11-2 and J usage is TRBJ2-5; D ambiguous. V was cut by 1 base and J by 2 bases, with 8 bases left in between. Germline V gives CDR1 SGHAT, CDR2 FQNNGV. This CDR3 has 14 residues.

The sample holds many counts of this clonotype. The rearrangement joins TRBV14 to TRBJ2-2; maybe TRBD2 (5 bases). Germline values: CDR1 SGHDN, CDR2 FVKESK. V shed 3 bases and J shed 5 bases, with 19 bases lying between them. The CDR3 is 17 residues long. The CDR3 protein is CASSHLGTEGNTGELFF. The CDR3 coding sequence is TGTGCCAGCAGCCACCTAGGAACAGAGGGAAATACCGGGGAGCTGTTTTTT.

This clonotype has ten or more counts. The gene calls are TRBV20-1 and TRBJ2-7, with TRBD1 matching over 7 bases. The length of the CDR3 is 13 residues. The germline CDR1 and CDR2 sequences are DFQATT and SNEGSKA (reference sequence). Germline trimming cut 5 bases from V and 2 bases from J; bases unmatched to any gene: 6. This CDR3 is CSAGTVNTYEQYF. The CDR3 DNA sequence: TGCAGTGCTGGGACAGTCAATACCTACGAGCAGTACTTC.

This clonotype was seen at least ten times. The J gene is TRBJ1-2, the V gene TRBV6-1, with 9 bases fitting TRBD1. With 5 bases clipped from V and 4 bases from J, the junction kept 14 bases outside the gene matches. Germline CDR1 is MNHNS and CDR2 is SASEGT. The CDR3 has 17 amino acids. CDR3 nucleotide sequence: TGTGCCAGCAGTACAGCGGGACCGGGACAGGGAACCTATGGCTACACCTTC. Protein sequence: CASSTAGPGQGTYGYTF.

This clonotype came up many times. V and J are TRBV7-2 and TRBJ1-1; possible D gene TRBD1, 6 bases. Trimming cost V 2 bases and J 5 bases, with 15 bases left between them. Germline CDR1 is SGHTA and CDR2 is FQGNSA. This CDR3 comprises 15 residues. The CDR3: CASSLSTGPGTEAFF. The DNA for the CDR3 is TGTGCCAGCAGCTTAAGTACAGGGCCAGGGACTGAAGCTTTCTTT.

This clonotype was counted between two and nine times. Here the CDR3 DNA reads TGTGCCAGCAGATTGGGGGCTTACTCCTACAATGAGCAGTTCTTC. Translating it yields CASRLGAYSYNEQFF. This sequence joins TRBV6-1 and TRBJ2-1, with D perhaps TRBD1 (6 bases). This CDR3 comprises 15 residues. The V end lost 6 bases, the J end lost 0 bases, and 12 bases lay between the germline ends. Germline CDR1 is MNHNS and CDR2 is SASEGT.

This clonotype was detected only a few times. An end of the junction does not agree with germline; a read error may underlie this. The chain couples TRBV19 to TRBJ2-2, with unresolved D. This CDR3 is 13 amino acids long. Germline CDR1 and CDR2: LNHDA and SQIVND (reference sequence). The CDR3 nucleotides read TGCGCCAGCAGTATAGGGCCCACCGGGGAGCTGTTTTTT. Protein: CASSIGPTGELFF.

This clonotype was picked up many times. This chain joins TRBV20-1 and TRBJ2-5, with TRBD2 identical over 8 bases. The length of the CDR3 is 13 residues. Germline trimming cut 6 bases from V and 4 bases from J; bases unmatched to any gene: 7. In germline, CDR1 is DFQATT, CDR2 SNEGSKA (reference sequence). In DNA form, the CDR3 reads TGCAGTGCCTTGACTAGCGCCCTAGAGACCCAGTACTTC. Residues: CSALTSALETQYF.

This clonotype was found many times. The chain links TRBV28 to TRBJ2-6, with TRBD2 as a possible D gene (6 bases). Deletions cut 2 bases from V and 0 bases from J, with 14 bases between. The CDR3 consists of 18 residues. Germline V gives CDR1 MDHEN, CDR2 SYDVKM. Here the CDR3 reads CASSLIDRLVSGANVLTF. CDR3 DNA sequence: TGTGCCAGCAGTTTAATTGACAGACTAGTCTCTGGGGCCAACGTCCTGACTTTC.

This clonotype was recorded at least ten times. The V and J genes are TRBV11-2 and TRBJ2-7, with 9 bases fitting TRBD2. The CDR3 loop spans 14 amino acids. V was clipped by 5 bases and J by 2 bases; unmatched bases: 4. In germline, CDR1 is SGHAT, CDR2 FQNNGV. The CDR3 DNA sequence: TGTGCCAGCAGCCCAGTAGCGGGAGCCTACGAGCAGTACTTC. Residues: CASSPVAGAYEQYF.

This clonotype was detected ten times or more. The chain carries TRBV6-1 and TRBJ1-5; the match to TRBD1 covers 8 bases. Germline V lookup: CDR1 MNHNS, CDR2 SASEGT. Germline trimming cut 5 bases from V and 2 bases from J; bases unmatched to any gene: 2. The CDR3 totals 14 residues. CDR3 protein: CASSPGQGNQPQHF. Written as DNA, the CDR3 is TGTGCCAGCAGTCCGGGACAGGGCAATCAGCCCCAGCATTTT.

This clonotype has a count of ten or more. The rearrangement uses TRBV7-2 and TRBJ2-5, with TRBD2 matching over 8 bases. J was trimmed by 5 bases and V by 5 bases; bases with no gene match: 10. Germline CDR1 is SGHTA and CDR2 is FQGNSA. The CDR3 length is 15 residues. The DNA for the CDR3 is TGTGCCAGCAGCCTCCGGGGGGGCGCGGGGGAGACCCAGTACTTC. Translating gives CASSLRGGAGETQYF.

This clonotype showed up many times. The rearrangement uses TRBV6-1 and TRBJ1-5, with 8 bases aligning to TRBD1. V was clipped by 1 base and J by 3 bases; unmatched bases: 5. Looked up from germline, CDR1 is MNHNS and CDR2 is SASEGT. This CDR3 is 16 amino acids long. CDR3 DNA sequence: TGTGCCAGCAGTGAAGAATGGGGACAGGCCAATCAGCCCCAGCATTTT. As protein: CASSEEWGQANQPQHF.

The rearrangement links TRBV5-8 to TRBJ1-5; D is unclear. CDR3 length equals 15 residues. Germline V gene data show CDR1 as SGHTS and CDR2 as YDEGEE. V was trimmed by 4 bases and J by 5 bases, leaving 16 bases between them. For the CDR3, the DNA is TGTGCCAGCAGCCATCGGACTCCCCTGTATCAGCCCCAGCATTTT. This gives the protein CASSHRTPLYQPQHF.

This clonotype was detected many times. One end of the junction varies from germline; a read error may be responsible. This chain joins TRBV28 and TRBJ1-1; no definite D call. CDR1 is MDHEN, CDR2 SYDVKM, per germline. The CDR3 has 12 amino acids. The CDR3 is CASSLLLAEVMW. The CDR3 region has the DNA TGTGCCAGCAGTTTATTGTTGGCAGAGGTCATGTGG.

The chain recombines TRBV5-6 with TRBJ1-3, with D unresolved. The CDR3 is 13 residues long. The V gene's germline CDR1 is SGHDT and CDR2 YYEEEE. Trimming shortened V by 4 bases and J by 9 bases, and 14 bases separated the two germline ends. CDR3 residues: CASSEGISGTIYF. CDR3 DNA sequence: TGTGCCAGCAGCGAAGGGATTTCGGGCACCATATATTTT.

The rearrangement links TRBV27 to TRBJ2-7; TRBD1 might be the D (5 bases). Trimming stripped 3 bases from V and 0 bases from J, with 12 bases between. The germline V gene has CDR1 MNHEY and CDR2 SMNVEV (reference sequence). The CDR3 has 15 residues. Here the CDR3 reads CASSFWLGHSYEQYF. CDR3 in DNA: TGTGCCAGCAGTTTTTGGCTGGGGCACTCCTACGAGCAGTACTTC.

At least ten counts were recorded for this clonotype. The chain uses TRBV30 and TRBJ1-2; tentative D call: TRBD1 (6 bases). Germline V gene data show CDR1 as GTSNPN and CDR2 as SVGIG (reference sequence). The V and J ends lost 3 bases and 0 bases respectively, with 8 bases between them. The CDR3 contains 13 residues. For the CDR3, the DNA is TGTGCCTGGAGAAGGACAGCTAACTATGGCTACACCTTC. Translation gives CAWRRTANYGYTF.

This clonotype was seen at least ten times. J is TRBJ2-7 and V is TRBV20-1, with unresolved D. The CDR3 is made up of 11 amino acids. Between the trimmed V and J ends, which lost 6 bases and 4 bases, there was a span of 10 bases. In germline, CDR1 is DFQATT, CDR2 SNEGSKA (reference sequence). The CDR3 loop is CSARQRYEQYF. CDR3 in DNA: TGCAGTGCCCGTCAGAGGTACGAGCAGTACTTC.